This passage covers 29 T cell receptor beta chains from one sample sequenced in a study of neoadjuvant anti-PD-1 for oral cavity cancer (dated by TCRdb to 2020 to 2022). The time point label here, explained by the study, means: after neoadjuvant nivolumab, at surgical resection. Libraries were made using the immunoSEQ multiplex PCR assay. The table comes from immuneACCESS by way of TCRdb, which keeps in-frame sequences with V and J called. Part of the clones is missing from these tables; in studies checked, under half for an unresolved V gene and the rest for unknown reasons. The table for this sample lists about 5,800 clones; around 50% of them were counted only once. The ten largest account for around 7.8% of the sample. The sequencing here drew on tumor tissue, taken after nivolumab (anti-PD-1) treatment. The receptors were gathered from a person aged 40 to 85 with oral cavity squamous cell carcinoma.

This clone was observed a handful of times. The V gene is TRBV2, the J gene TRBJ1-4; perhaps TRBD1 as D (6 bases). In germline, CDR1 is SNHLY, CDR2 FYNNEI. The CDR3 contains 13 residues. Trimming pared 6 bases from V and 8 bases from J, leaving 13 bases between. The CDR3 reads CASRQGIGEKLFF. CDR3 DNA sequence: TGTGCCAGCAGGCAGGGGATTGGGGAAAAACTGTTTTTT.

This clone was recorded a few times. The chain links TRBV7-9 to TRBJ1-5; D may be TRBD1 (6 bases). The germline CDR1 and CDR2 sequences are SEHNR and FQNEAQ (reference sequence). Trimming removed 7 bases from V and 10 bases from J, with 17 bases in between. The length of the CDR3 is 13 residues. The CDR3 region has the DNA TGTGCCAGCACCCTGACAGGTCCCGGACCCCAGCATTTT. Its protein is CASTLTGPGPQHF.

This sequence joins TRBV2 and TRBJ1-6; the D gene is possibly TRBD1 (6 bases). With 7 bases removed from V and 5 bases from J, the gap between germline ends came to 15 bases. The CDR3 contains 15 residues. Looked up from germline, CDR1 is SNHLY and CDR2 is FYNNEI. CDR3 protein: CASISQGSDNSPLHF. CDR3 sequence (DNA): TGTGCCAGCATCTCGCAGGGGTCGGATAATTCACCCCTCCACTTT.

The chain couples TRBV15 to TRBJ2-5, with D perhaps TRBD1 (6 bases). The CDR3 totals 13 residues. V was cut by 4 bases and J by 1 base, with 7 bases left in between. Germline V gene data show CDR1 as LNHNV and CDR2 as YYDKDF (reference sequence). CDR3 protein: CATSIGGQETQYF. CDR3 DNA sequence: TGTGCCACCAGCATAGGGGGCCAAGAGACCCAGTACTTC. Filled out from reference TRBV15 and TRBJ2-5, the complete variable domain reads DAMVIQNPRYQVTQFGKPVTLSCSQTLNHNVMYWYQQKSSQAPKLLFHYYDKDFNNEADTPDNFQSRRPNTSFCFLDIRSPGLGDTAMYLCATSIGGQETQYFGPGTRLLVL.

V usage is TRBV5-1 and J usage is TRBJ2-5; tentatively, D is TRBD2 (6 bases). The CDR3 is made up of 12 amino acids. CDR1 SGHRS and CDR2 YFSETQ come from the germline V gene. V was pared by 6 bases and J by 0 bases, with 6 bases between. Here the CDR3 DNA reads TGCGCCAGCACTAGCGACCAAGAGACCCAGTACTTC. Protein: CASTSDQETQYF.

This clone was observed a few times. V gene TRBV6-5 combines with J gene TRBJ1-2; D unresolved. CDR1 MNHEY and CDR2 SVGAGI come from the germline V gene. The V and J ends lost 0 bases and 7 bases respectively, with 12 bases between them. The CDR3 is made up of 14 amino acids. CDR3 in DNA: TGTGCCAGCAGTTACTCGAGAGCACCAGTTGGCTACACCTTC. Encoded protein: CASSYSRAPVGYTF.

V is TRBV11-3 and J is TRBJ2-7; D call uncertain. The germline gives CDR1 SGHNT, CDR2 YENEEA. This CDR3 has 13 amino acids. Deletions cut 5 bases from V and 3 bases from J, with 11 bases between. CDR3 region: CASSPGQSYEQYF. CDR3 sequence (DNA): TGTGCCAGCAGCCCCGGCCAAAGCTACGAGCAGTACTTC.

In DNA form, the CDR3 reads TGTGCCAGCAGCCCTCAGCGGGGTCAAGAGACCCAGTACTTC. It codes for CASSPQRGQETQYF. This rearrangement joins TRBV5-4 to TRBJ2-5; 7 bases fit TRBD2. CDR3 length: 14 residues. CDR1 is SGHNT, CDR2 YYREEE, per germline (reference sequence). V was clipped by 4 bases and J by 2 bases; unmatched bases: 5.

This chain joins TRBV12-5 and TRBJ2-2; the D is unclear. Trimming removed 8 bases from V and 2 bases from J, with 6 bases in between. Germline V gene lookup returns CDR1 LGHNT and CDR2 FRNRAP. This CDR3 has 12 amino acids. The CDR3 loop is CASRLNTGELFF. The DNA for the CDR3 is TGTGCTAGTCGGCTAAACACCGGGGAGCTGTTTTTT.

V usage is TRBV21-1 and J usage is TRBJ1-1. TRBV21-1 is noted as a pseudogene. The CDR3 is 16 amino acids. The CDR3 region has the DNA TGTGCCAGCAGCAATCTAGCGCTAGAAGTCAACACTGAAGCTTTCTTT. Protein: CASSNLALEVNTEAFF.

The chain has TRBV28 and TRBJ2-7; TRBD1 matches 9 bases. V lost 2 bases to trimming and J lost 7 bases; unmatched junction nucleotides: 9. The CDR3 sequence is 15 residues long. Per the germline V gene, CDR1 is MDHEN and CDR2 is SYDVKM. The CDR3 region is CASSLEGTGSGEQYF. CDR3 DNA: TGTGCCAGCAGTTTAGAGGGGACAGGGTCGGGTGAGCAGTACTTC.

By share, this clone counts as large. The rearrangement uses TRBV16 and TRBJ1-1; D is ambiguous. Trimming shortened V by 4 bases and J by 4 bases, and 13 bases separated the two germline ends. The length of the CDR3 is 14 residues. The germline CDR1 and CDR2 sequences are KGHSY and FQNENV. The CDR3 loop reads CASSPTRRATEAFF. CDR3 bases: TGTGCCAGCAGCCCTACTAGGAGGGCCACTGAAGCTTTCTTT. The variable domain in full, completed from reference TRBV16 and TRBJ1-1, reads GEEVAQTPKHLVRGEGQKAKLYCAPIKGHSYVFWYQQVLKNEFKFLISFQNENVFDETGMPKERFSAKCLPNSPCSLEIQATKLEDSAVYFCASSPTRRATEAFFGQGTRLTVV.

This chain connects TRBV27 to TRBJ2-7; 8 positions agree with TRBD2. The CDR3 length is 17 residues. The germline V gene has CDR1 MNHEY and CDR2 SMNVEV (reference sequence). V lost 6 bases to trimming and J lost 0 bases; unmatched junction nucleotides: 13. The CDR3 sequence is CASRDARGTRSSYEQYF. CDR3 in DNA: TGTGCCAGCAGAGACGCTAGGGGGACTAGGAGCTCCTACGAGCAGTACTTC.

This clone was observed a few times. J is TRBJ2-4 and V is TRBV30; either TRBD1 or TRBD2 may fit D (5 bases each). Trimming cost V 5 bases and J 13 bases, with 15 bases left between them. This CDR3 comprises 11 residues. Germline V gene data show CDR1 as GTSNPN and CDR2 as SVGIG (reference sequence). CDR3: CAWAGTAEQYF. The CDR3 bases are TGTGCCTGGGCTGGGACGGCAGAGCAGTACTTC.

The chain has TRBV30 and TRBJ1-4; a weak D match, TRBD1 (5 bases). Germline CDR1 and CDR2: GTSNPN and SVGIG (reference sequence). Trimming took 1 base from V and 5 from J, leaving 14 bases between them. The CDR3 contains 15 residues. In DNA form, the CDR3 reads TGTGCCTGGAGTGCAACTAGGGGCAGAAATGAAAAACTGTTTTTT. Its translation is CAWSATRGRNEKLFF.

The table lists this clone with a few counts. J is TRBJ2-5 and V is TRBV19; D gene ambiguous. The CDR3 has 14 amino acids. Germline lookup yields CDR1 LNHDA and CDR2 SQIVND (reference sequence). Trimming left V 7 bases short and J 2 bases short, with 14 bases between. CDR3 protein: CASTLLPQQETQYF. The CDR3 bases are TGTGCCAGTACCCTCCTACCTCAACAAGAGACCCAGTACTTC.

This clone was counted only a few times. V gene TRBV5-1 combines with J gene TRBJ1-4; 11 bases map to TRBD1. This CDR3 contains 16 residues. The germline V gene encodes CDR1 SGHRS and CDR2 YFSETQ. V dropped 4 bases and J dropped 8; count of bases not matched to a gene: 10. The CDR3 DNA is TGCGCCAGCAGCCCTCGTCGGACAGGGGGCAGCGAAAAACTGTTTTTT. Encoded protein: CASSPRRTGGSEKLFF. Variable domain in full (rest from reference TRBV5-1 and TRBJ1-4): KAGVTQTPRYLIKTRGQQVTLSCSPISGHRSVSWYQQTPGQGLQFLFEYFSETQRNKGNFPGRFSGRQFSNSRSEMNVSTLELGDSALYLCASSPRRTGGSEKLFFGSGTQLSVL.

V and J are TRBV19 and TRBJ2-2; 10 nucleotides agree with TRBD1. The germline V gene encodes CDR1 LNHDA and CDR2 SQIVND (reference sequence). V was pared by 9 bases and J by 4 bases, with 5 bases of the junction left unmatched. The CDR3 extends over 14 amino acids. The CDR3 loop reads CASRQGASTGELFF. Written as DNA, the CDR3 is TGTGCCAGCCGACAGGGGGCGAGCACCGGGGAGCTGTTTTTT.

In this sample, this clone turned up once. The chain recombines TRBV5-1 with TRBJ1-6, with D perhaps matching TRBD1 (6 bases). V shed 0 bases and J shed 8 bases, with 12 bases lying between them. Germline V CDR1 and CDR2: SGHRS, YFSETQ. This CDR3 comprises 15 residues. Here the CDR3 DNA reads TGCGCCAGCAGCTTGGAACCAGGGGAGGATTCACCCCTCCACTTT. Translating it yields CASSLEPGEDSPLHF.

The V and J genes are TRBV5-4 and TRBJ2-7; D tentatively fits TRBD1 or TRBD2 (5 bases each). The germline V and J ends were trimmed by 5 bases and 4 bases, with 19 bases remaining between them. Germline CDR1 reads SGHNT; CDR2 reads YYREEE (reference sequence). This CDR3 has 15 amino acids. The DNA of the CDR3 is TGTGCCAGCAGTCTCGGGGCTAGCAGATCGTACGAGCAGTACTTC. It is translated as CASSLGASRSYEQYF.

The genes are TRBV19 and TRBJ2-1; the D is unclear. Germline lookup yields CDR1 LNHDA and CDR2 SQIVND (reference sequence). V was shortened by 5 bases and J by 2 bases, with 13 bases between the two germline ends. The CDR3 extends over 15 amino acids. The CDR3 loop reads CASSPSRTAYNEQFF. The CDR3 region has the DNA TGTGCCAGTAGTCCGTCGCGGACCGCCTACAATGAGCAGTTCTTC.

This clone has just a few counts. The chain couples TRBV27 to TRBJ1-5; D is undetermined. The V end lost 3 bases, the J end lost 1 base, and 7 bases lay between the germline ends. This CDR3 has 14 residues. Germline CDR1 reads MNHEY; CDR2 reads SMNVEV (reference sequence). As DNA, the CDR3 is TGTGCCAGCAGTTTGAGGGAGAGCAATCAGCCCCAGCATTTT. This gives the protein CASSLRESNQPQHF.

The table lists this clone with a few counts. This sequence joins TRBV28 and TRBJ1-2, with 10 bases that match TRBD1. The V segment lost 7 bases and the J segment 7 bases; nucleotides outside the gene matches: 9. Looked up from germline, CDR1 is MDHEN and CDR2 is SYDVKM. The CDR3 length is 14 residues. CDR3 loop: CASTMGQGRSGYTF. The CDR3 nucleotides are TGTGCCAGCACCATGGGACAGGGGAGAAGTGGCTACACCTTC.

The CDR3 here is CASSYSQDRGGNEQFF. In DNA, the CDR3 is TGTGCCAGCAGTTACTCGCAGGACAGGGGAGGGAATGAGCAGTTCTTC. The rearrangement joins TRBV6-6 to TRBJ2-1; 9 positions agree with TRBD1. Germline CDR1 and CDR2: MNHNY and SVGAGI (reference sequence). The CDR3 has 16 residues. J gave up 7 bases and V 0 bases, and 7 bases lay outside the gene matches.

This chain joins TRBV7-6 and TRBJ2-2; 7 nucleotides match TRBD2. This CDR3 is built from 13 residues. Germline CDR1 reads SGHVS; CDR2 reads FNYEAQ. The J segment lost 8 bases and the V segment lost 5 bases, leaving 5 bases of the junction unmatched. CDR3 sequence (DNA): TGTGCCAGCAGCCCAACTAGCGATGGGGAGCTGTTTTTT. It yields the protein CASSPTSDGELFF.

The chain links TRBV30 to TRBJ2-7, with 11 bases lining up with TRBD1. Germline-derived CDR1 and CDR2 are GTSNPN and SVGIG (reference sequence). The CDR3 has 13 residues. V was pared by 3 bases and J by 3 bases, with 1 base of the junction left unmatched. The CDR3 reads CAWRGTGGYEQYF. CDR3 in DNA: TGTGCCTGGAGGGGGACAGGGGGCTACGAGCAGTACTTC.

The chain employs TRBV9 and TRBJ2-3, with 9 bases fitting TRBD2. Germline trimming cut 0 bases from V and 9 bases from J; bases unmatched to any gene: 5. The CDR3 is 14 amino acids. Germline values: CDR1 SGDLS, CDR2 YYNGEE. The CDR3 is CASSVDGSGGTQYF. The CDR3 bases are TGTGCCAGCAGCGTAGATGGCAGCGGGGGGACGCAGTATTTT.

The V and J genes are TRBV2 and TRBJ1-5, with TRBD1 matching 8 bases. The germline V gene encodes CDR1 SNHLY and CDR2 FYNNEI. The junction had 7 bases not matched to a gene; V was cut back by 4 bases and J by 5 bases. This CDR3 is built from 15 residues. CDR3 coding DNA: TGTGCCAGCAGTGTTGGAACAGGGGGTCATCAGCCCCAGCATTTT. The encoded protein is CASSVGTGGHQPQHF.

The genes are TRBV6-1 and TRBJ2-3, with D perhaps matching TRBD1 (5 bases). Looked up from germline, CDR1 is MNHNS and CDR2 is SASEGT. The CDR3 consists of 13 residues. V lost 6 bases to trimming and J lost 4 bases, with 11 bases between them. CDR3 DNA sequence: TGTGCCAGCAGGATTCAGGGCGCAGATACGCAGTATTTT. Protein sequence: CASRIQGADTQYF.